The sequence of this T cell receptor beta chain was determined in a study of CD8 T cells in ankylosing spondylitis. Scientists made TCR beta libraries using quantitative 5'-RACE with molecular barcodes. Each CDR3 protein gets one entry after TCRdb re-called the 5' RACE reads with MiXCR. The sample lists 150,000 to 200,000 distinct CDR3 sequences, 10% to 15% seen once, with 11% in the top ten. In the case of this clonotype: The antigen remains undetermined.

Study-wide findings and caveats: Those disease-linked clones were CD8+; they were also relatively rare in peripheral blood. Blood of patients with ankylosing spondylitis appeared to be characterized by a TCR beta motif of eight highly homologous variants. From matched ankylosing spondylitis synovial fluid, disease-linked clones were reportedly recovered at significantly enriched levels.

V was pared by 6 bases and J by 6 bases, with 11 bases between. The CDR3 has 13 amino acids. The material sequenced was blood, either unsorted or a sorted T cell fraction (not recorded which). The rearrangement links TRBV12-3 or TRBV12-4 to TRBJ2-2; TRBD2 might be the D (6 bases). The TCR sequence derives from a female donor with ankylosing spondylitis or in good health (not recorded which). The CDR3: CASSGTGAGELFF. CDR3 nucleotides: TGTGCCAGCAGCGGCACGGGGGCCGGGGAGCTGTTTTTT.